This T cell receptor beta chain was sequenced for a study of blood T cell repertoires in COVID-19. Overall study: Acute and convalescent COVID-19 samples came from the United States, Italy and Spain.

This CDR3 is built from 13 residues. V lost 1 base, J lost 4 bases, and 5 bases lay in between. Germline V CDR1 and CDR2: SGHAT, FQNNGV. As originally analysed: Reference gene primer amplification yielded estimated nucleated cell counts. Profiling relied on immunoSEQ multiplex PCR, and the TCRdb table lists in-frame clones only, not all of them. The V and J calls and clone size were taken over from that table, and D and trimming were inferred from the DNA. The table has 500,000 to 600,000 clones, 85% to 90% seen once. The V and J genes are TRBV11-2 and TRBJ1-3, with TRBD1 as a possible D gene (5 bases). The sample consisted of peripheral blood. The origin of this receptor is a woman in her forties or fifties with COVID-19, enrolled during active disease. This chain's CDR3 is CASSLGGGNTIYF. The CDR3 nucleotides are TGTGCCAGCAGCTTAGGGGGCGGAAACACCATATATTTT.